The 28 T cell receptor beta chains listed next were all sequenced from one sample in a study of blood T cell repertoires in COVID-19. The protocol was immunoSEQ multiplex PCR, while the TCRdb copy is restricted to in-frame clones and leaves out a portion. The repertoire includes approximately 35,000 clones, 80% to 90% of them detected once, and 35% to 55% sits in the top ten. The source material was peripheral blood. Source of these receptors: a human donor in a cohort sampled during active COVID-19.

V is TRBV28 and J is TRBJ2-3; possibly TRBD1 for D (6 bases). V dropped 6 bases and J dropped 6 bases, with 16 bases sitting between them. The CDR3 consists of 14 residues. In germline, CDR1 is MDHEN, CDR2 SYDVKM. Here the CDR3 DNA reads TGTGCCAGCAGGCACAGGGACCCCGCGGATACGCAGTATTTT. This translates into CASRHRDPADTQYF.

This clone was detected only once. The gene calls are TRBV5-1 and TRBJ2-3; 10 nucleotides match TRBD2. In germline, CDR1 is SGHRS, CDR2 YFSETQ. The CDR3 sequence is 14 residues long. V shed 4 bases, J shed 6 bases, and the junction held 5 bases outside the gene matches. The CDR3 DNA sequence: TGCGCCAGCAGCGAGACTAGCGGGTTGGATACGCAGTATTTT. Protein product: CASSETSGLDTQYF.

This clone appeared a few times. V usage is TRBV4-2 and J usage is TRBJ2-1; the match to TRBD2 covers 15 bases. Germline V gene lookup returns CDR1 LGHNA and CDR2 YNFKEQ. This CDR3 is 18 amino acids long. The V and J ends lost 4 bases and 0 bases, in that order; junction bases with no gene match: 4. CDR3 sequence reads: CASSPWTSGGASYNEQFF. CDR3 bases: TGTGCCAGCAGCCCTTGGACTAGCGGGGGGGCCTCCTACAATGAGCAGTTCTTC.

The J gene is TRBJ2-5, the V gene TRBV29-1; D is possibly TRBD1 (6 bases). V gave up 6 bases and J gave up 13 bases, with 18 bases separating them. Germline values: CDR1 SQVTM, CDR2 ANQGSEA. CDR3 length: 11 residues. The CDR3 spells CSVAGQQGWYF. The CDR3 bases are TGCAGCGTCGCCGGGCAACAGGGATGGTACTTC.

V and J are TRBV19 and TRBJ1-5, with D maybe TRBD1 (5 bases). This CDR3 spans 14 amino acids. Looked up from germline, CDR1 is LNHDA and CDR2 is SQIVND (reference sequence). Between the trimmed V and J ends, which lost 5 bases and 4 bases, there was a span of 12 bases. CDR3 coding DNA: TGTGCCAGTAGTGGGGGGTTGTCAAATCAGCCCCAGCATTTT. Its translation: CASSGGLSNQPQHF.

V gene TRBV9 combines with J gene TRBJ2-5; D possibly corresponds to TRBD2 (6 bases). Germline V gene lookup returns CDR1 SGDLS and CDR2 YYNGEE. V dropped 1 base and J dropped 1 base, with 14 bases sitting between them. There are 16 residues in the CDR3. This chain's CDR3 is CASSVSSGRLQETQYF. The CDR3 bases are TGTGCCAGCAGCGTATCGTCGGGGAGGCTCCAAGAGACCCAGTACTTC. Variable domain in full (rest from reference TRBV9 and TRBJ2-5): DSGVTQTPKHLITATGQRVTLRCSPRSGDLSVYWYQQSLDQGLQFLIQYYNGEERAKGNILERFSAQQFPDLHSELNLSSLELGDSALYFCASSVSSGRLQETQYFGPGTRLLVL.

This clone occurred a few times. The chain uses TRBV4-2 and TRBJ1-5; possible D gene TRBD1, 6 bases. V shed 6 bases and J shed 4 bases, with 10 bases lying between them. The CDR3 runs to 13 residues. Germline loops: CDR1 LGHNA, CDR2 YNFKEQ. The CDR3 nucleotides read TGTGCCAGCAGTCCGGACAGAAATCAGCCCCAGCATTTT. This encodes CASSPDRNQPQHF.

J is TRBJ2-2 and V is TRBV7-2; 7 bases align to TRBD2. Germline lookup yields CDR1 SGHTA and CDR2 FQGNSA. After removal of 6 bases from V and 1 base from J, the junction contained 8 bases not matched to a gene. This CDR3 spans 16 amino acids. CDR3: CASRGGSAGNTGELFF. The CDR3 coding sequence is TGTGCCAGCAGGGGAGGGAGCGCGGGGAACACCGGGGAGCTGTTTTTT.

The rearrangement uses TRBV11-3 and TRBJ2-7, with TRBD1 as a possible D gene (5 bases). Per the germline V gene, CDR1 is SGHNT and CDR2 is YENEEA. This CDR3 is built from 12 residues. Trimming took 4 bases from V and 2 from J, leaving 6 bases between them. This CDR3 reads CASSSTAYEQYF. The CDR3 coding sequence is TGTGCCAGCAGCTCGACAGCCTACGAGCAGTACTTC.

The chain combines TRBV6-5 with TRBJ2-7, with 7 bases fitting TRBD1. This CDR3 has 16 amino acids. The J segment lost 4 bases and the V segment lost 0 bases, leaving 9 bases of the junction unmatched. The germline V gene has CDR1 MNHEY and CDR2 SVGAGI. DNA for the CDR3: TGTGCCAGCAGTTACTCTTTTCGGACAGGAAATTACGAGCAGTACTTC. This encodes CASSYSFRTGNYEQYF.

This clone occurred once. The chain links TRBV5-1 to TRBJ2-1; 11 bases are shared with TRBD2. Germline V gene data show CDR1 as SGHRS and CDR2 as YFSETQ. V lost 4 bases and J lost 8; bases outside the gene matches: 8. The CDR3 is 15 amino acids. CDR3 sequence (DNA): TGCGCCAGCAGCCAACGACTAGCGGGGAAGGATGAGCAGTTCTTC. As protein: CASSQRLAGKDEQFF.

The chain links TRBV7-9 to TRBJ1-3; weak D call: TRBD1 (6 bases). Per germline, CDR1 SEHNR and CDR2 FQNEAQ (reference sequence). Trimming took 4 bases from V and 2 from J, leaving 9 bases between them. CDR3 length equals 14 residues. DNA of the CDR3: TGTGCCAGCAGCTCCAGACAGGCTGGAAACACCATATATTTT. Translated: CASSSRQAGNTIYF.

The rearrangement joins TRBV6-5 to TRBJ1-1; 7 bases align to TRBD1. Germline V gene data show CDR1 as MNHEY and CDR2 as SVGAGI. The CDR3 length is 16 residues. V shed 0 bases, J shed 5 bases, and the junction held 9 bases outside the gene matches. This CDR3 reads CASSYSSRGLSTEAFF. CDR3 DNA sequence: TGTGCCAGCAGTTACTCCTCCAGGGGGTTGAGTACTGAAGCTTTCTTT.

V usage is TRBV7-2 and J usage is TRBJ1-6, with D hard to call. Germline V CDR1 and CDR2: SGHTA, FQGNSA. V shed 3 bases and J shed 0 bases, with 15 bases lying between them. The CDR3 has 18 residues. DNA for the CDR3: TGTGCCAGCAGCTTCCCTAGGCAGACGAGCTCCTATAATTCACCCCTCCACTTT. It codes for CASSFPRQTSSYNSPLHF.

The genes are TRBV24-1 and TRBJ2-1; a possible D gene is TRBD2 (7 bases). This CDR3 is 16 amino acids long. V was cut by 4 bases and J by 5 bases, with 17 bases left in between. CDR1 KGHDR and CDR2 SFDVKD come from the germline V gene. This chain's CDR3 is CATSETRGALDNEQFF. The CDR3 DNA reads as TGTGCCACCAGTGAGACCCGGGGGGCCCTGGACAATGAGCAGTTCTTC.

The chain carries TRBV5-1 and TRBJ2-5; 10 bases map to TRBD1. Germline V lookup: CDR1 SGHRS, CDR2 YFSETQ. CDR3 length: 14 amino acids. V was clipped by 4 bases and J by 5 bases; unmatched bases: 5. The DNA of the CDR3 is TGCGCCAGCAGCCATGGACAGGGGGTGGAGACCCAGTACTTC. It translates to CASSHGQGVETQYF.

The chain combines TRBV6-5 with TRBJ1-3; tentative D call: TRBD1 (5 bases). The CDR3 length is 14 residues. With 5 bases removed from V and 3 bases from J, the gap between germline ends came to 11 bases. Per germline, CDR1 MNHEY and CDR2 SVGAGI. The DNA of the CDR3 is TGTGCCAGCAGTCAGGGATATAGTGGAAACACCATATATTTT. It yields the protein CASSQGYSGNTIYF.

The chain links TRBV9 to TRBJ1-1, with D hard to call. V lost 0 bases, J lost 8 bases, and 17 bases lay in between. The CDR3 consists of 15 residues. The germline V gene encodes CDR1 SGDLS and CDR2 YYNGEE. The CDR3 loop is CASSVGGYREQEAFF. CDR3 coding DNA: TGTGCCAGCAGCGTAGGAGGCTATCGAGAACAAGAAGCTTTCTTT.

This clone was found once. This sequence joins TRBV5-5 and TRBJ1-2; the D is unclear. The CDR3 spans 16 residues. Between the trimmed V and J ends, which lost 0 bases and 5 bases, there was a span of 17 bases. CDR1 is SGHKS, CDR2 YYEKEE, per germline (reference sequence). Here the CDR3 reads CASSLEPTPQRYGYTF. As DNA, the CDR3 is TGTGCCAGCAGCTTGGAGCCAACGCCTCAACGGTATGGCTACACCTTC.

This clone was seen more than once but under ten times. The chain has TRBV28 and TRBJ1-2; a weak D match, TRBD1 (6 bases). This CDR3 is built from 15 residues. Germline CDR1 and CDR2: MDHEN and SYDVKM. Trimming took off 6 bases at V and 3 bases at J, with 17 bases between the two ends. In nucleotides, the CDR3 is TGTGCCAGCAGACTACAGGGAAGTGGGTACTATGGCTACACCTTC. Translation gives CASRLQGSGYYGYTF.

The J gene is TRBJ1-3, the V gene TRBV5-1, with 8 bases identical to TRBD1. After removal of 0 bases from V and 3 bases from J, the junction contained 5 bases not matched to a gene. The CDR3 contains 16 residues. CDR1 and CDR2 (germline): SGHRS, YFSETQ. The CDR3 sequence: CASSLEAGGGGNTIYF. The CDR3 DNA reads TGCGCCAGCAGCTTGGAGGCAGGGGGCGGTGGAAACACCATATATTTT.

The chain recombines TRBV29-1 with TRBJ2-3; 10 positions match TRBD2. The CDR3 runs to 14 residues. CDR1 SQVTM and CDR2 ANQGSEA come from the germline V gene. Trimming took 4 bases from V and 4 from J; bases not matched to a gene: 5. CDR3 sequence: CSVVSGGSPDTQYF. CDR3 sequence (DNA): TGCAGCGTTGTTAGCGGGGGGAGCCCAGATACGCAGTATTTT.

The J gene is TRBJ2-7, the V gene TRBV7-9; D is perhaps TRBD1 (6 bases). The CDR3 is 14 residues long. Germline CDR1 SEHNR, CDR2 FQNEAQ (reference sequence). Trimming left V 3 bases short and J 3 bases short, with 12 bases between. CDR3 in DNA: TGTGCCAGCAGCTTTGACAGGTTGGTCTACGAGCAGTACTTC. This sequence encodes CASSFDRLVYEQYF.

The chain employs TRBV18 and TRBJ1-4; 7 nucleotides agree with TRBD1. With 8 bases clipped from V and 2 bases from J, the junction kept 2 bases outside the gene matches. The CDR3 extends over 13 amino acids. Germline V lookup: CDR1 KGHSH, CDR2 LQKENI. CDR3 in DNA: TGTGCCAGCGCGGGACAGACTAATGAAAAACTGTTTTTT. Residues: CASAGQTNEKLFF.

Regarding this clone: Other DNA sequences in the sample encode the same CDR3. The chain carries TRBV24-1 and TRBJ2-7; TRBD1 might be the D (5 bases). Trimming took off 3 bases at V and 4 bases at J, with 6 bases between the two ends. Per the germline V gene, CDR1 is KGHDR and CDR2 is SFDVKD. The CDR3 loop spans 12 amino acids. The CDR3 DNA is TGTGCCACCAGTGATAGGGGTTACGAGCAGTACTTC. Translated, it gives CATSDRGYEQYF.

This clone was observed a single time. V gene TRBV2 combines with J gene TRBJ2-5, with a possible D match to TRBD1 (7 bases). The CDR3 loop spans 14 amino acids. In germline, CDR1 is SNHLY, CDR2 FYNNEI. Trimming shortened V by 6 bases and J by 5 bases, and 16 bases separated the two germline ends. CDR3: CASRQGRQGETQYF. CDR3 bases: TGTGCCAGCAGACAGGGGAGGCAGGGGGAGACCCAGTACTTC.

Only one count was recorded for this clone. The chain is built from TRBV6-5 and TRBJ2-2, with 7 bases identical to TRBD1. The CDR3 consists of 13 residues. Germline lookup yields CDR1 MNHEY and CDR2 SVGAGI. The V and J ends lost 5 bases and 5 bases, in that order; junction bases with no gene match: 2. The CDR3 region has the DNA TGTGCCAGCAGTAGGGACAGAACCGGGGAGCTGTTTTTT. This gives the protein CASSRDRTGELFF.

The chain uses TRBV7-9 and TRBJ1-1, with a weak D call TRBD1 (6 bases). V was shortened by 1 base and J by 0 bases, with 6 bases between the two germline ends. The CDR3 is made up of 14 amino acids. Germline V gene lookup returns CDR1 SEHNR and CDR2 FQNEAQ (reference sequence). DNA of the CDR3: TGTGCCAGCAGCTTAGACAGGGTGAACACTGAAGCTTTCTTT. This sequence encodes CASSLDRVNTEAFF.